A selection of T cell receptor beta chains follows, all from one sample in a study of PD-L1 blockade in urothelial cancer. Libraries were prepared by immunoSEQ multiplex PCR; TCRdb keeps only in-frame clonotypes and omits some of them. The table has 45,000 to 55,000 clones, around four fifths seen once; the top ten hold approximately 1.3%. The sequences come from PBMCs, collected around atezolizumab (anti-PD-L1) treatment. The source of these receptors is a man in his fifties or sixties with urothelial cancer. The CDR3 runs from the conserved cysteine through the conserved F or W. A D gene is named only where the DNA matches it firmly.

CASRITVAGASETQYF	TGCGCCAGCAGAATAACAGTAGCGGGGGCCTCAGAGACCCAGTACTTC	TRBD2	TRBV5-1	TRBJ2-5
CASSAQLPQGGQPQHF	TGTGCCAGCAGCGCCCAGCTCCCGCAGGGGGGCCAGCCCCAGCATTTT	TRBD1	TRBV27	TRBJ1-5
CASSPGDRGRTGNTIYF	TGTGCCAGCAGCCCGGGGGACAGGGGGCGCACAGGAAACACCATATATTTT	TRBD1	TRBV9	TRBJ1-3
CASSSVKGSLTDTQYF	TGTGCCAGCAGCTCGGTTAAGGGGTCCCTCACAGATACGCAGTATTTT	.	TRBV28	TRBJ2-3
CASSVTHGQGGETQYF	TGTGCCAGCAGCGTAACCCACGGCCAGGGTGGTGAGACCCAGTACTTC	.	TRBV9	TRBJ2-5
CASTPDSGQGYYGYTF	TGTGCCAGTACCCCTGATTCGGGACAGGGGTACTATGGCTACACCTTC	TRBD1	TRBV19	TRBJ1-2
CASSQVHPTSGNTIYF	TGTGCCAGCAGCCAGGTCCATCCTACTTCTGGAAACACCATATATTTT	.	TRBV5-4	TRBJ1-3
CAWRTSGIQETQYF	TGTGCCTGGAGGACTAGCGGGATCCAAGAGACCCAGTACTTC	TRBD2	TRBV30	TRBJ2-5
CSVGSPSSYNEQFF	TGCAGCGTTGGCTCACCGAGCTCCTACAATGAGCAGTTCTTC	.	TRBV29-1	TRBJ2-1
CASSQRTANYGYTF	TGTGCCAGCAGCCAACGGACAGCCAACTATGGCTACACCTTC	.	TRBV14	TRBJ1-2